These T cell receptor beta chains were read from a single sample in a study of control samples from healthy donors and cancer patients. Sequencing used immunoSEQ multiplex PCR; TCRdb keeps in-frame clones, though not all of them. Of around 90,000 clones listed, under 90% were seen once; the top ten hold over 2%. The sample consisted of blood. Every receptor here comes from a woman between 40 and 50 years old in good health. Both conserved end residues are part of each CDR3. Fields, in order: J gene, V gene, clone size, D gene, CDR3 DNA, CDR3 protein. The D gene is left open where the match is weak. Some rows mark clone size as missing; the rest say once, few, many or name a class of expanded clone.

J gene: TRBJ2-5
V gene: TRBV5-1
clone size: .
D gene: TRBD2
CDR3 DNA: TGCGCCAGCAGCTTGGCCTTCCGCGCGGGGGGAGAGACCCAGTACTTC
CDR3 protein: CASSLAFRAGGETQYF

J gene: TRBJ1-3
V gene: TRBV18
clone size: .
D gene: .
CDR3 DNA: TGTGCCAGCTCACCAATGTCGAGGGGCGCTGGAAACACCATATATTTT
CDR3 protein: CASSPMSRGAGNTIYF

J gene: TRBJ2-1
V gene: TRBV5-1
clone size: .
D gene: .
CDR3 DNA: TGCGCCAGCAGATCAGGGGGGAATGAGCAGTTCTTC
CDR3 protein: CASRSGGNEQFF

J gene: TRBJ1-2
V gene: TRBV10-3
clone size: .
D gene: TRBD1
CDR3 DNA: TGTGCCATCAGTGAAGGTGTGGGACAGGGTTCTCTGGGCTACACCTTC
CDR3 protein: CAISEGVGQGSLGYTF

J gene: TRBJ2-2
V gene: TRBV6-5
clone size: once
D gene: .
CDR3 DNA: TGTGCCAGCAGTTACCTTGGGGCCGGTACCGGGGAGCTGTTTTTT
CDR3 protein: CASSYLGAGTGELFF

J gene: TRBJ2-7
V gene: TRBV5-3
clone size: .
D gene: TRBD1
CDR3 DNA: TGTGCCAGAAGCTTGGGACAGGGGAGCTCCTACGAGCAGTACTTC
CDR3 protein: CARSLGQGSSYEQYF

J gene: TRBJ1-2
V gene: TRBV20-1
clone size: .
D gene: .
CDR3 DNA: TGCAGTGCTAGAGATGTCCGGGGCTACACCTTC
CDR3 protein: CSARDVRGYTF

J gene: TRBJ1-1
V gene: TRBV7-2
clone size: once
D gene: .
CDR3 DNA: TGTGCCAGCAGCTTATTGGGGGCACTGAACACTGAAGCTTTCTTT
CDR3 protein: CASSLLGALNTEAFF

J gene: TRBJ2-3
V gene: TRBV2
clone size: few
D gene: TRBD1
CDR3 DNA: TGTGCCAGCAGTACCAGGACAGGGGCCCCCCGGGGAGATACGCAGTATTTT
CDR3 protein: CASSTRTGAPRGDTQYF

J gene: TRBJ1-2
V gene: TRBV5-1
clone size: .
D gene: TRBD1
CDR3 DNA: TGCGCCAGCAGCTTGGAGGGGGCAAAGGGCTACACCTTC
CDR3 protein: CASSLEGAKGYTF

J gene: TRBJ2-1
V gene: TRBV12-3/TRBV12-4
clone size: .
D gene: .
CDR3 DNA: TGTGCCAGCAGGCCGACAGCGGTCAATGAGCAGTTCTTC
CDR3 protein: CASRPTAVNEQFF

J gene: TRBJ1-5
V gene: TRBV2
clone size: .
D gene: TRBD1
CDR3 DNA: TGTGCCAGCAGAGGACAGGTTTCAAATCAGCCCCAGCATTTT
CDR3 protein: CASRGQVSNQPQHF

J gene: TRBJ1-3
V gene: TRBV7-2
clone size: .
D gene: .
CDR3 DNA: TGTGCCAGCCTGGAACAGGCTGGAAACACCATATATTTT
CDR3 protein: CASLEQAGNTIYF

J gene: TRBJ2-1
V gene: TRBV7-2
clone size: .
D gene: TRBD1
CDR3 DNA: TGTGCCAGCAGCTCAGGATTCGGGACAGATTTTCCTGAGCAGTTCTTC
CDR3 protein: CASSSGFGTDFPEQFF

J gene: TRBJ2-7
V gene: TRBV15
clone size: .
D gene: .
CDR3 DNA: TGTGCCACCAGCAGGGACCTGAGCGACGAGCAGTACTTC
CDR3 protein: CATSRDLSDEQYF

J gene: TRBJ2-7
V gene: TRBV9
clone size: .
D gene: .
CDR3 DNA: TGTGCCAGCAGTGGATTGGGACTCCCGGGGGACGAGCAGTACTTC
CDR3 protein: CASSGLGLPGDEQYF

J gene: TRBJ1-2
V gene: TRBV6-6
clone size: .
D gene: TRBD1
CDR3 DNA: TGTGCCAGCAGTTACTCCGCCTCAGGGGGCGGCTACACCTTC
CDR3 protein: CASSYSASGGGYTF

J gene: TRBJ2-6
V gene: TRBV5-1
clone size: .
D gene: .
CDR3 DNA: TGCGCCAGCAGCTTGTCTGGGGGCTCTGGGGCCAACGTCCTGACTTTC
CDR3 protein: CASSLSGGSGANVLTF

J gene: TRBJ2-1
V gene: TRBV5-1
clone size: .
D gene: .
CDR3 DNA: TGCGCCAGCAGCGGACTCTACAATGAGCAGTTCTTC
CDR3 protein: CASSGLYNEQFF

J gene: TRBJ2-5
V gene: TRBV7-7
clone size: .
D gene: .
CDR3 DNA: TGTGCCAGCAGCAGAGGGACTCTAGAGACCCAGTACTTC
CDR3 protein: CASSRGTLETQYF

J gene: TRBJ2-5
V gene: TRBV5-1
clone size: once
D gene: TRBD1
CDR3 DNA: TGCGCCAGCAGCCTTTTCGGGACAGGGGCCAGGGAGACCCAGTACTTC
CDR3 protein: CASSLFGTGARETQYF

J gene: TRBJ1-1
V gene: TRBV19
clone size: .
D gene: .
CDR3 DNA: TGTGCCAGTAGTAAGGGGACCGAGAACACTGAAGCTTTCTTT
CDR3 protein: CASSKGTENTEAFF

J gene: TRBJ2-2
V gene: TRBV5-1
clone size: once
D gene: .
CDR3 DNA: TGCGCCAGCAGCTGGGGTTACGGGGAGCTGTTTTTT
CDR3 protein: CASSWGYGELFF

J gene: TRBJ2-1
V gene: TRBV6-5
clone size: .
D gene: TRBD1
CDR3 DNA: TGTGCCAGCAGTTACGGCCAGGGGGCTGGTGAGCAGTTCTTC
CDR3 protein: CASSYGQGAGEQFF

J gene: TRBJ1-5
V gene: TRBV25-1
clone size: .
D gene: .
CDR3 DNA: TGTGCCAGCAGTGAAGGAGGGAGCCATAGCAATCAGCCCCAGCATTTT
CDR3 protein: CASSEGGSHSNQPQHF

J gene: TRBJ2-3
V gene: TRBV4-3
clone size: .
D gene: TRBD2
CDR3 DNA: TGCGCCAGCAGCCCTATGAGCGGGGTGCCGGATACGCAGTATTTT
CDR3 protein: CASSPMSGVPDTQYF

J gene: TRBJ2-3
V gene: TRBV6-2/TRBV6-3
clone size: .
D gene: TRBD1
CDR3 DNA: TGTGCCAGCGGCCGACAGGGGAAGGGCACAGATACGCAGTATTTT
CDR3 protein: CASGRQGKGTDTQYF

J gene: TRBJ1-6
V gene: TRBV4-1
clone size: few
D gene: .
CDR3 DNA: TGCGCCAGCAGCCAAGGAAGTGGGGGCCCGAATTCACCCCTCCACTTT
CDR3 protein: CASSQGSGGPNSPLHF

J gene: TRBJ2-7
V gene: TRBV27
clone size: .
D gene: TRBD1
CDR3 DNA: TGTGCCAGCAGTTTCGTGGACAGGAACGAGCAGTACTTC
CDR3 protein: CASSFVDRNEQYF

J gene: TRBJ1-2
V gene: TRBV5-4
clone size: .
D gene: TRBD1
CDR3 DNA: TGTGCCAGCAGCCTACCCGGGACAGGGAGAGGTGGCTACACCTTC
CDR3 protein: CASSLPGTGRGGYTF

J gene: TRBJ2-3
V gene: TRBV3-1/TRBV3-2
clone size: .
D gene: .
CDR3 DNA: TGTGCCAGCAGCCAACGACTATCCCACACAGATACGCAGTATTTT
CDR3 protein: CASSQRLSHTDTQYF

J gene: TRBJ2-1
V gene: TRBV5-8
clone size: .
D gene: .
CDR3 DNA: TGTGCCAGCAGCACACGGACTGGTAGCTCCTACAATGAGCAGTTCTTC
CDR3 protein: CASSTRTGSSYNEQFF

J gene: TRBJ2-7
V gene: TRBV7-2
clone size: .
D gene: TRBD1
CDR3 DNA: TGTGCCAGCAGCTTAGAAGCCGGTGACAGGGTGGGGGAGCAGTACTTC
CDR3 protein: CASSLEAGDRVGEQYF

J gene: TRBJ2-1
V gene: TRBV20-1
clone size: .
D gene: .
CDR3 DNA: TGCAGTGCTGGCCCCTACAATGAGCAGTTCTTC
CDR3 protein: CSAGPYNEQFF

J gene: TRBJ2-4
V gene: TRBV6-6
clone size: .
D gene: TRBD1
CDR3 DNA: TGTGCCAGCAGGGACGGGACAGGGAGCTTAAAAAACATTCAGTACTTC
CDR3 protein: CASRDGTGSLKNIQYF

J gene: TRBJ2-3
V gene: TRBV7-2
clone size: .
D gene: .
CDR3 DNA: TGTGCCAGCAGCTTAGAACCGGAAGATACGCAGTATTTT
CDR3 protein: CASSLEPEDTQYF

J gene: TRBJ2-7
V gene: TRBV11-3
clone size: .
D gene: .
CDR3 DNA: TGTGCCAGCAGCTTAGAGGTAAACCTAGGCTACGAGCAGTACTTC
CDR3 protein: CASSLEVNLGYEQYF

J gene: TRBJ1-1
V gene: TRBV6-2/TRBV6-3
clone size: few
D gene: .
CDR3 DNA: TGTGCCAGCAGTGCCCAGGGGAACACTGAAGCTTTCTTT
CDR3 protein: CASSAQGNTEAFF

J gene: TRBJ1-4
V gene: TRBV15
clone size: .
D gene: TRBD1
CDR3 DNA: TGTGCCACCAGCCTTGGACAGGGTGCCGACCTTAATGAAAAACTGTTTTTT
CDR3 protein: CATSLGQGADLNEKLFF

J gene: TRBJ2-1
V gene: TRBV6-5
clone size: .
D gene: .
CDR3 DNA: TGTGCCAGCAATCAACTCCGGGACTCTGACAATGAGCAGTTCTTC
CDR3 protein: CASNQLRDSDNEQFF

J gene: TRBJ1-2
V gene: TRBV27
clone size: .
D gene: TRBD1
CDR3 DNA: TGTGCCAGCAGTCAGACAGGGGGTGGCTACACCTTC
CDR3 protein: CASSQTGGGYTF

J gene: TRBJ2-7
V gene: TRBV9
clone size: few
D gene: TRBD1
CDR3 DNA: TGTGCCAGCAGCTTCCGGGCCGACAGGGGCTACGAGCAGTACTTC
CDR3 protein: CASSFRADRGYEQYF

J gene: TRBJ2-7
V gene: TRBV5-1
clone size: .
D gene: TRBD1
CDR3 DNA: TGCGCCAGCAGCGGGTCAACAGGGGAATTCTCCTACGAGCAGTACTTC
CDR3 protein: CASSGSTGEFSYEQYF

J gene: TRBJ2-1
V gene: TRBV2
clone size: few
D gene: TRBD2
CDR3 DNA: TGTGCCAGCAGTGAACGGCGGGGGGGGACCAGGAATGAGCAGTTCTTC
CDR3 protein: CASSERRGGTRNEQFF

J gene: TRBJ1-2
V gene: TRBV4-3
clone size: .
D gene: .
CDR3 DNA: TGCGCCAGCAGCCAAGGGGCCGGTGTTGGCTACACCTTC
CDR3 protein: CASSQGAGVGYTF

J gene: TRBJ2-1
V gene: TRBV7-2
clone size: .
D gene: .
CDR3 DNA: TGTGCCAGCAGCCCCCAGAGACTAGTGAGCCATGAGCAGTTCTTC
CDR3 protein: CASSPQRLVSHEQFF

J gene: TRBJ2-3
V gene: TRBV6-5
clone size: .
D gene: .
CDR3 DNA: TGTGCCAGCAGGGCGAGCTGGGATACGCAGTATTTT
CDR3 protein: CASRASWDTQYF

J gene: TRBJ1-4
V gene: TRBV3-1/TRBV3-2
clone size: .
D gene: .
CDR3 DNA: TGTGCCAGCACCCGGACTAATGAAAAACTGTTTTTT
CDR3 protein: CASTRTNEKLFF

J gene: TRBJ1-1
V gene: TRBV30
clone size: .
D gene: .
CDR3 DNA: TGTGCCTGGAGTGTACGTGGAGGCACTGGACTTGAAGCTTTCTTT
CDR3 protein: CAWSVRGGTGLEAFF

J gene: TRBJ1-2
V gene: TRBV29-1
clone size: .
D gene: TRBD1
CDR3 DNA: TGCAGCGTTGGGGCTGACAGGGGTTACGGCTACACCTTC
CDR3 protein: CSVGADRGYGYTF

J gene: TRBJ2-7
V gene: TRBV3-1/TRBV3-2
clone size: .
D gene: .
CDR3 DNA: TGTGCCAGCAGGGGGCCAGGGCCATACGAGCAGTACTTC
CDR3 protein: CASRGPGPYEQYF

J gene: TRBJ2-4
V gene: TRBV21-1
clone size: .
D gene: .
CDR3 DNA: TGTGCCAGCAGCAAAAGTGGATCCGCCAAAAACATTCAGTACTTC
CDR3 protein: CASSKSGSAKNIQYF

J gene: TRBJ1-5
V gene: TRBV6-1
clone size: .
D gene: .
CDR3 DNA: TGTGCCAGCAGTGAATGGGACGGGGGGCAGCCCCAGCATTTT
CDR3 protein: CASSEWDGGQPQHF

J gene: TRBJ1-1
V gene: TRBV10-1
clone size: .
D gene: .
CDR3 DNA: TGCGCCAGCAGTGAGCCGGCACGAGGTAGCGCAGGCACTGAAGCTTTCTTT
CDR3 protein: CASSEPARGSAGTEAFF

J gene: TRBJ2-2
V gene: TRBV7-2
clone size: .
D gene: .
CDR3 DNA: TGTGCCAGCAGCTCCGGGGTAGGATACACCGGGGAGCTGTTTTTT
CDR3 protein: CASSSGVGYTGELFF